Given below is one T cell receptor (beta chain) in context. This entry comes from a study of CD8 T cells in Susac syndrome. The RNA input was roughly 0.45 to 1 ug, and it was reverse transcribed with random hexamers. TCRdb redid the calling of the immunoSEQ multiplex PCR reads with MiXCR, one entry per CDR3 protein. The sample carries 100,000 or so distinct CDR3 sequences, around 90% recorded once. Per germline, CDR1 SGHDN and CDR2 FVKESK. The CDR3 spans 12 residues. With V trimmed by 4 bases and J by 15 bases, 6 bases remained unmatched. The origin of this receptor is a human donor in good health. This rearrangement joins TRBV14 to TRBJ2-1; 10 positions match TRBD2. The material sequenced was CD4+ T cells from PBMCs. CDR3 nucleotide sequence: TGTGCCAGCAGCCCCAGCGGGGGGGCAAGGTTCTTC. It codes for CASSPSGGARFF.